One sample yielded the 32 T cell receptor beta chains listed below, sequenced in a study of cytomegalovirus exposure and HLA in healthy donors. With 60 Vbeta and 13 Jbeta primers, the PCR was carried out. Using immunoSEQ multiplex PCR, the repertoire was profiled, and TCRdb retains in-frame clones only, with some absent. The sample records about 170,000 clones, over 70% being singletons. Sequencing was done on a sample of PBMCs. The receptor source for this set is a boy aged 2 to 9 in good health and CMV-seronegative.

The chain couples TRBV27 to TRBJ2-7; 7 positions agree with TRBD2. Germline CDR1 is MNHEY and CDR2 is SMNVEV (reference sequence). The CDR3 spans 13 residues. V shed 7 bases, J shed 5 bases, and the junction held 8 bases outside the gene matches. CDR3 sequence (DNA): TGTGCCAGCAAGCGGGGCGAGACCCACGAGCAGTACGTC. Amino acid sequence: CASKRGETHEQYV.

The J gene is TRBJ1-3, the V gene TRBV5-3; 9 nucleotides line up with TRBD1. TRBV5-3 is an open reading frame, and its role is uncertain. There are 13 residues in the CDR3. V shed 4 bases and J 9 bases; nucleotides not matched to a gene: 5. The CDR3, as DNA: TGTGCCAGAAGCCGGACAGGGGATGGCACCATATATTTT. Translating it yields CARSRTGDGTIYF.

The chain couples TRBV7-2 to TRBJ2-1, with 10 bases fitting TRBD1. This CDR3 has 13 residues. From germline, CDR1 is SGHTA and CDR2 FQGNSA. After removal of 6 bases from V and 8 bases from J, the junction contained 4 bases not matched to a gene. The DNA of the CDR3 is TGTGCCAGCAGGGACAGGGGGTGGGATGAGCAGTTCTTC. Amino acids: CASRDRGWDEQFF.

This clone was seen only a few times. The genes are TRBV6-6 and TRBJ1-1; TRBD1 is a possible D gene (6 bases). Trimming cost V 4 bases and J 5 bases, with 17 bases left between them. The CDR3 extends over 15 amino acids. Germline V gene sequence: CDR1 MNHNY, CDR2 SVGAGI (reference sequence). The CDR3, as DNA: TGTGCCAGCAGTTTGTCCCAGGGGCTGGGGACTGAAGCTTTCTTT. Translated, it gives CASSLSQGLGTEAFF.

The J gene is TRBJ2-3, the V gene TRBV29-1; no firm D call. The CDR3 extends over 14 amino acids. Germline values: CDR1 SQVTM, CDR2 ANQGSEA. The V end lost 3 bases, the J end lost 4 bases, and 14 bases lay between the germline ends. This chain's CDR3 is CSVDGRRAPDTQYF. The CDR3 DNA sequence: TGCAGCGTTGATGGTAGGAGAGCTCCAGATACGCAGTATTTT.

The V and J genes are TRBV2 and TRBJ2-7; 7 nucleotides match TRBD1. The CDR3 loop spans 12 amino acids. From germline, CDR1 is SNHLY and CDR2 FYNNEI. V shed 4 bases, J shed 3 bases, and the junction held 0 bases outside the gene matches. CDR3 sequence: CASSAGGYEQYF. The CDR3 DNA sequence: TGTGCCAGCAGTGCAGGGGGCTACGAGCAGTACTTC.

This CDR3 is CASSQEGVTPDNEKLFF. CDR3 sequence (DNA): TGCGCCAGCAGCCAAGAGGGAGTGACACCAGATAATGAAAAACTGTTTTTT. The genes are TRBV4-3 and TRBJ1-4; D unresolved. Germline CDR1 reads LGHNA; CDR2 reads YSLEER. The CDR3 length is 17 residues. The V end was cut by 0 bases, the J end by 4 bases, with 15 bases between.

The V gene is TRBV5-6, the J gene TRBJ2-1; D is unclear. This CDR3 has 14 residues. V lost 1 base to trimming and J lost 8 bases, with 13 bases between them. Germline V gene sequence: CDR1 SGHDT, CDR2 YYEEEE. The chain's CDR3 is CASSLWPGGDEQFF. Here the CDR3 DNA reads TGTGCCAGCAGCTTGTGGCCCGGCGGCGATGAGCAGTTCTTC.

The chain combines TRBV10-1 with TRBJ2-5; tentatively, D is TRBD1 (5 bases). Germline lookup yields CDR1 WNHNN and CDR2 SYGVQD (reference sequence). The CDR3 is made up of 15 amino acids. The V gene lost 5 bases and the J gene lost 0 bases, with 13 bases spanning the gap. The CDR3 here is CASSSGSGNQETQYF. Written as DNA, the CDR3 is TGCGCCAGCAGTAGTGGGTCAGGGAACCAAGAGACCCAGTACTTC.

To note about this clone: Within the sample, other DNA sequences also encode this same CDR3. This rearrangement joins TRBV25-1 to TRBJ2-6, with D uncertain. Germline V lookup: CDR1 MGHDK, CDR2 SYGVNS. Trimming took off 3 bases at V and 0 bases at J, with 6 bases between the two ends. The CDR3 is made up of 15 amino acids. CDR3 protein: CASSDTLSGANVLTF. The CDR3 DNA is TGTGCCAGCAGTGACACTCTCTCTGGGGCCAACGTCCTGACTTTC.

The chain's CDR3 is CASSGRTSGLTDTQYF. The DNA of the CDR3 is TGTGCCAGCAGCGGGAGGACTAGCGGTCTCACAGATACGCAGTATTTT. The rearrangement joins TRBV11-2 to TRBJ2-3; 10 positions match TRBD2. V trimming: 5 bases; J trimming: 2 bases; junction bases outside the gene matches: 7. The CDR3 is 16 amino acids. Germline CDR1 reads SGHAT; CDR2 reads FQNNGV.

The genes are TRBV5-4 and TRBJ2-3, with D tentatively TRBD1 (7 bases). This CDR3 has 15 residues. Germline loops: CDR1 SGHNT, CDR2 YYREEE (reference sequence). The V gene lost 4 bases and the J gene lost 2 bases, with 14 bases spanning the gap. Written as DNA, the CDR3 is TGTGCCAGCAGCCGGAGGGACAGACTCACAGATACGCAGTATTTT. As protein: CASSRRDRLTDTQYF.

This chain's CDR3 is CAISDPPLAGDYAGELFF. CDR3 nucleotide sequence: TGTGCCATCAGTGACCCCCCTCTAGCGGGAGATTACGCCGGGGAGCTGTTTTTT. The V gene is TRBV10-3, the J gene TRBJ2-2; 10 bases are shared with TRBD2. V trimming: 3 bases; J trimming: 6 bases; junction bases outside the gene matches: 13. This CDR3 is built from 18 residues. From germline, CDR1 is ENHRY and CDR2 SYGVKD.

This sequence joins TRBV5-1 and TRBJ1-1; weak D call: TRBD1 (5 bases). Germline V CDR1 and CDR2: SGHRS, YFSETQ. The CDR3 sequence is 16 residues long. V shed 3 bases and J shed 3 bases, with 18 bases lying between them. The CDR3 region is CASSSGLQGYYTEAFF. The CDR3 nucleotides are TGCGCCAGCAGCTCGGGACTTCAGGGCTACTACACTGAAGCTTTCTTT.

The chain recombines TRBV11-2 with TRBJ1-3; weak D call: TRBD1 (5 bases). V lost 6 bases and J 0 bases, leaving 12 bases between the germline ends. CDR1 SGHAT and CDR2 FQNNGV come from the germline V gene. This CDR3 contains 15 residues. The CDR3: CASSRQRDSGNTIYF. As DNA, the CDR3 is TGTGCCAGCAGTAGACAGCGAGACTCTGGAAACACCATATATTTT. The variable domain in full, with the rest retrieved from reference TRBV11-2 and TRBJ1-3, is EAGVAQSPRYKIIEKRQSVAFWCNPISGHATLYWYQQILGQGPKLLIQFQNNGVVDDSQLPKDRFSAERLKGVDSTLKIQPAKLEDSAVYLCASSRQRDSGNTIYFGEGSWLTVV.

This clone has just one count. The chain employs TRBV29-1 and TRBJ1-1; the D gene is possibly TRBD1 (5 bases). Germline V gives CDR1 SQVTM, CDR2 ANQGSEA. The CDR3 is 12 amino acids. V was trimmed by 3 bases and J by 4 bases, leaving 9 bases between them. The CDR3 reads CSVDRDGTEAFF. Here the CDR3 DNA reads TGCAGCGTTGACAGGGATGGCACTGAAGCTTTCTTT.

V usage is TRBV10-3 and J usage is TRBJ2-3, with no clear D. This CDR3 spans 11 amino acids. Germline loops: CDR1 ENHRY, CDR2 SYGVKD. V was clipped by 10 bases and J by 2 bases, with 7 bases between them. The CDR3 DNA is TGTGCCACCTACCTCACAGATACGCAGTATTTT. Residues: CATYLTDTQYF.

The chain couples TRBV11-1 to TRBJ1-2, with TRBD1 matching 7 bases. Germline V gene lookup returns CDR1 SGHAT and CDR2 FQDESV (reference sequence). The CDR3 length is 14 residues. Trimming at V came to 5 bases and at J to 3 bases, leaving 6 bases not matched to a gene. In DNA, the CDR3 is TGTGCCAGCAGCCTCTTAGGGGGCGACTATGGCTACACCTTC. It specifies CASSLLGGDYGYTF.

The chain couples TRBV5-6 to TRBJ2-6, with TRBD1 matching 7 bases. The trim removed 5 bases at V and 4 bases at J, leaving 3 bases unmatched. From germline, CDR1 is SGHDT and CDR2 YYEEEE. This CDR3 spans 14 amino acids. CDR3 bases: TGTGCCAGCAGGACAGGGCCCGGGGCCAACGTCCTGACTTTC. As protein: CASRTGPGANVLTF.

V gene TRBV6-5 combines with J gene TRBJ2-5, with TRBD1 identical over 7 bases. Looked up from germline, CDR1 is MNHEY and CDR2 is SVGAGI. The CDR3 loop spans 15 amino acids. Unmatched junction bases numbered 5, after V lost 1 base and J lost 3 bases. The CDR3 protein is CASSYYPDRKETQYF. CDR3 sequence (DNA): TGTGCCAGCAGTTACTACCCGGACAGGAAAGAGACCCAGTACTTC.

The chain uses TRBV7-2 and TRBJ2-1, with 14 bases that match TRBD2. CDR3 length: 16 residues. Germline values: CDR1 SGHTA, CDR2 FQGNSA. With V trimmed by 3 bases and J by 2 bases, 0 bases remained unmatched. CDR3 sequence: CASSLGLAGAYNEQFF. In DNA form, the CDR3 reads TGTGCCAGCAGCTTGGGACTAGCGGGGGCCTACAATGAGCAGTTCTTC.

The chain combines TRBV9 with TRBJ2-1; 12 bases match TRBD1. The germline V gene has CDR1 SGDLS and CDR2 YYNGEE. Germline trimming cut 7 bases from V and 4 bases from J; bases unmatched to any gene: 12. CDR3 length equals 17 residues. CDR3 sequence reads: CASGTGGVGGLYNEQFF. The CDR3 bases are TGTGCCAGCGGGACAGGGGGCGTTGGGGGCTTGTACAATGAGCAGTTCTTC.

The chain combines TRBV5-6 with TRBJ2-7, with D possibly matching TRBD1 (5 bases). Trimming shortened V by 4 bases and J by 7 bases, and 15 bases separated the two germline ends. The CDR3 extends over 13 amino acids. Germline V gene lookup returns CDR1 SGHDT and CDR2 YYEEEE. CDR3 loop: CASSGPDTAEQYV. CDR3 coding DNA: TGTGCCAGCAGCGGGCCGGACACCGCTGAGCAGTACGTC.

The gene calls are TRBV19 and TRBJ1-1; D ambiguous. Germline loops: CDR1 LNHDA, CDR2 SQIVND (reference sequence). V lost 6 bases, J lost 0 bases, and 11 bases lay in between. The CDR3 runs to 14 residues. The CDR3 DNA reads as TGTGCCAGTAGCCTGCAGGCTTTGAACACTGAAGCTTTCTTT. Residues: CASSLQALNTEAFF. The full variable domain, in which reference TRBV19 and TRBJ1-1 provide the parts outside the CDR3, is DGGITQSPKYLFRKEGQNVTLSCEQNLNHDAMYWYRQDPGQGLRLIYYSQIVNDFQKGDIAEGYSVSREKKESFPLTVTSAQKNPTAFYLCASSLQALNTEAFFGQGTRLTVV.

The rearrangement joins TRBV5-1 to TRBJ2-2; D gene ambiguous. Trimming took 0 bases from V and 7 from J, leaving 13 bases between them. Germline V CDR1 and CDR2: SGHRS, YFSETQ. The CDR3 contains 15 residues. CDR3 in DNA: TGCGCCAGCAGCTTGGCCAGCGCAGTTGGCGGGGAGCTGTTTTTT. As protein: CASSLASAVGGELFF. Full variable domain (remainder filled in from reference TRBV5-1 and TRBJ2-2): KAGVTQTPRYLIKTRGQQVTLSCSPISGHRSVSWYQQTPGQGLQFLFEYFSETQRNKGNFPGRFSGRQFSNSRSEMNVSTLELGDSALYLCASSLASAVGGELFFGEGSRLTVL.

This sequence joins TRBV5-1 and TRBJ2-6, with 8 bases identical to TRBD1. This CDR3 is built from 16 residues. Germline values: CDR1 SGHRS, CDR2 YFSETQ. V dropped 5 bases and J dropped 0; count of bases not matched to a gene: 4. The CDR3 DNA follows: TGCGCCAGCAGGACAGGGGCGAACTCTGGGGCCAACGTCCTGACTTTC. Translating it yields CASRTGANSGANVLTF. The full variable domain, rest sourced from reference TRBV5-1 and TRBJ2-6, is KAGVTQTPRYLIKTRGQQVTLSCSPISGHRSVSWYQQTPGQGLQFLFEYFSETQRNKGNFPGRFSGRQFSNSRSEMNVSTLELGDSALYLCASRTGANSGANVLTFGAGSRLTVL.

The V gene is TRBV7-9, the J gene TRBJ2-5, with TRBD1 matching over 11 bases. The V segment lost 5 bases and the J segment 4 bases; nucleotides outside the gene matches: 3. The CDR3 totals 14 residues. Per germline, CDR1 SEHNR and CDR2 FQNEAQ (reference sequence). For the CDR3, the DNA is TGTGCCAGCAGCATAGGACAGGGGGCAGAGACCCAGTACTTC. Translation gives CASSIGQGAETQYF.

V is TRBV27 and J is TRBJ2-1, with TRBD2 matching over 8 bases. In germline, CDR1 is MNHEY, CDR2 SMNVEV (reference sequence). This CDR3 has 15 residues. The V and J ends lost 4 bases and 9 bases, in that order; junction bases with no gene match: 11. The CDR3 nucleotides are TGTGCCAGCAGTTCCCCGGCTAGCGGGTGGGGTGAGCAGTTCTTC. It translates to CASSSPASGWGEQFF.

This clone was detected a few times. The CDR3 region is CASSGLAGGPHEQFF. The DNA of the CDR3 is TGTGCCAGCAGCGGTCTAGCGGGGGGGCCTCATGAGCAGTTCTTC. The chain recombines TRBV5-6 with TRBJ2-1, with TRBD2 matching 12 bases. V gave up 4 bases and J gave up 8 bases; unmatched junction bases: 7. The length of the CDR3 is 15 residues. The germline V gene encodes CDR1 SGHDT and CDR2 YYEEEE.

CDR3 nucleotide sequence: TGTGCCAGCAGTTTATTAGCGGGGGTCATAGATACGCAGTATTTT. Translating it yields CASSLLAGVIDTQYF. The J gene is TRBJ2-3, the V gene TRBV27; 9 nucleotides match TRBD2. CDR1 is MNHEY, CDR2 SMNVEV, per germline (reference sequence). Trimming cost V 1 base and J 5 bases; bases outside gene matches: 4. The CDR3 sequence is 15 residues long.

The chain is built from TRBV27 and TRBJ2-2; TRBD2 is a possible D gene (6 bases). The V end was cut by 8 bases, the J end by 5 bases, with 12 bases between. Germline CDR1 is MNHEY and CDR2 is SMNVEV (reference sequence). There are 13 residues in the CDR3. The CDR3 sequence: CASSWRGTGELFF. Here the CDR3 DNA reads TGTGCCAGCTCCTGGAGGGGAACCGGGGAGCTGTTTTTT.

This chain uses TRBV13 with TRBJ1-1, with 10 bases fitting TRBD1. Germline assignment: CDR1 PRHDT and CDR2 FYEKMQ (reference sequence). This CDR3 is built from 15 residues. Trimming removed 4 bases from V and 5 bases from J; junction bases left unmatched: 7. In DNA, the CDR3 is TGTGCCAGCAGCTCAAGGGGACAGGGGTCGACTGAAGCTTTCTTT. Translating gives CASSSRGQGSTEAFF.